This TCR beta chain derives from a study of cytomegalovirus exposure and HLA in healthy donors. Study-level information: A data release that came early held approximately 85 million unique TCRs from HLA-typed donors.

The PCR ran on 60 Vbeta and 13 Jbeta primers. Only in-frame clones appear in the TCRdb table, and some are missing; sequencing was by immunoSEQ multiplex PCR. The profile covers 140,000 to 150,000 clones, with approximately 70% appearing a single time and roughly 6% taken by the ten largest. The V end was cut by 4 bases, the J end by 3 bases, with 12 bases between. Per germline, CDR1 SGHRS and CDR2 YFSETQ. This CDR3 is 14 amino acids long. This receptor was obtained from a woman aged 55-75 years in good health and CMV-seronegative. Sequenced: PBMCs. The chain carries TRBV5-1 and TRBJ2-3; no definite D call. CDR3 DNA sequence: TGCGCCAGCAGCAGAACGACTGGAACAGATACGCAGTATTTT. It yields the protein CASSRTTGTDTQYF.